This T cell receptor beta chain was sequenced in a study of T cells in Graves' hyperthyroidism and ophthalmopathy. This CDR3 comprises 17 residues. Germline CDR1 reads SGHDT; CDR2 reads YYEEEE. After removal of 1 base from V and 5 bases from J, the junction contained 12 bases not matched to a gene. Amplification of TCR beta CDR3 regions was performed using RNA transcripts as template. Using the HTBI primer set, a first-round RT-PCR was run on the TCR CDR3. TCRdb reprocessed the multiplex PCR reads with MiXCR, giving one entry per CDR3 protein. The repertoire has hundreds of thousands of distinct CDR3 sequences, around 21% of them found once; the top ten carry under 35%. In making diagnoses, clinical symptoms, serum thyroxine and TRAb, thyroid ultrasound and orbital computed tomography were all used.

The chain recombines TRBV5-6 with TRBJ1-5, with 7 bases aligning to TRBD1. Specimen: blood. This TCR was sampled from a man in his thirties or forties with Graves' ophthalmopathy. Here the CDR3 DNA reads TGTGCCAGCAGCTTGTACCCCGACGACAGGGAGGATCAGCCCCAGCATTTT. Translated, it gives CASSLYPDDREDQPQHF.